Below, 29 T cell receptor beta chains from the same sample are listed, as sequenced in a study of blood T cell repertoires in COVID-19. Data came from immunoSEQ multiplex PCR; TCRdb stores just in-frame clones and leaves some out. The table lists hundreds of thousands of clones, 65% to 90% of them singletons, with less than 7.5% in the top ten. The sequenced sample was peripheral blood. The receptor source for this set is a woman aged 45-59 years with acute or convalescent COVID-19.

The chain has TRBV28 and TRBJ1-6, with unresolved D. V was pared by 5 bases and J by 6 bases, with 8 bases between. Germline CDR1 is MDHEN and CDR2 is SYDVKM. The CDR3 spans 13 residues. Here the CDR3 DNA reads TGTGCCAGCAGTCCAAAACTTAATTCACCCCTCCACTTT. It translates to CASSPKLNSPLHF.

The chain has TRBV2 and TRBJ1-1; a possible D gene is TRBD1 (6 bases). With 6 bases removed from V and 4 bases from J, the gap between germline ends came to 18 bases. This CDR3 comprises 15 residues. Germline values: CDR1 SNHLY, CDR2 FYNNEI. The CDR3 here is CASRIRDTRGTEAFF. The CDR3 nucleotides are TGTGCCAGCAGAATCCGGGACACCCGGGGCACTGAAGCTTTCTTT. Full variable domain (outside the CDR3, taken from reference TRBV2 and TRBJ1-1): EPEVTQTPSHQVTQMGQEVILRCVPISNHLYFYWYRQILGQKVEFLVSFYNNEISEKSEIFDDQFSVERPDGSNFTLKIRSTKLEDSAMYFCASRIRDTRGTEAFFGQGTRLTVV.

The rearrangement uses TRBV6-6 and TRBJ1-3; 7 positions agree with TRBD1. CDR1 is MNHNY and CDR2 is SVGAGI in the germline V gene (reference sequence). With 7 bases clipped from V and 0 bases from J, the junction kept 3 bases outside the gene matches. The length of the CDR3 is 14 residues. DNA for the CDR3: TGTGCCAGCAATCAGGGGGTCTCTGGAAACACCATATATTTT. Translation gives CASNQGVSGNTIYF.

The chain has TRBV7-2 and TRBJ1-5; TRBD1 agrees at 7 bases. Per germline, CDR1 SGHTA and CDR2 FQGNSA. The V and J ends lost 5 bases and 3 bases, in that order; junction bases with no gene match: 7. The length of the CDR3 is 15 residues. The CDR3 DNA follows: TGTGCCAGCAGCAGGACAGGAATGAACAATCAGCCCCAGCATTTT. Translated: CASSRTGMNNQPQHF.

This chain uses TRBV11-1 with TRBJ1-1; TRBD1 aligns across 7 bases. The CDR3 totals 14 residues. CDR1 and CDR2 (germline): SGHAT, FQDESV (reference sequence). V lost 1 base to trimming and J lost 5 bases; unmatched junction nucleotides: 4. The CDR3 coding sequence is TGTGCCAGCAGCTTAGGGGACAGTCGAACTGAAGCTTTCTTT. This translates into CASSLGDSRTEAFF.

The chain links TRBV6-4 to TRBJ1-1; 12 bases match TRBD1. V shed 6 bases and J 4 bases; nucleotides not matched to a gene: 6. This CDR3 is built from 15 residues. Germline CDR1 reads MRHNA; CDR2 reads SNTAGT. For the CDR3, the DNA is TGTGCCAGCAGAGGGACAGGGGGCGCTTCCACTGAAGCTTTCTTT. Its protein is CASRGTGGASTEAFF.

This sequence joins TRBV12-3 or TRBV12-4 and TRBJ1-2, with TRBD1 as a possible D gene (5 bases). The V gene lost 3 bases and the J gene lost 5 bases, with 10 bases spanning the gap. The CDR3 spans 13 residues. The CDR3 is CASSLGGGYGYTF. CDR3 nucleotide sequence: TGTGCCAGCAGTTTGGGCGGGGGGTATGGCTACACCTTC.

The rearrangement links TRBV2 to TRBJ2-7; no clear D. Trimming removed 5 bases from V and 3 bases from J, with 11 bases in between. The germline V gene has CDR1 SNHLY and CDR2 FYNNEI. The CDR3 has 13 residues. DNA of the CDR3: TGTGCCAGCAGTTTGACACGGTACTACGAGCAGTACTTC. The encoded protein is CASSLTRYYEQYF.

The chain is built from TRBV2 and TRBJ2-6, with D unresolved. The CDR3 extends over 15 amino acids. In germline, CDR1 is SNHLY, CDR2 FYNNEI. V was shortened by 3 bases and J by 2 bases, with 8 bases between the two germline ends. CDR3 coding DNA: TGTGCCAGCAGTGAGAGGCAAACTGGGGCCAACGTCCTGACTTTC. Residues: CASSERQTGANVLTF.

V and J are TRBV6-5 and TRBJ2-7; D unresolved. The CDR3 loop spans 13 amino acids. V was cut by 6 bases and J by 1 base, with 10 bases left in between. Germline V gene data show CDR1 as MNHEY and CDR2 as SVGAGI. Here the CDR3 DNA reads TGTGCCAGCAGGGTCGACGGGTCCTACGAGCAGTACTTC. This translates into CASRVDGSYEQYF.

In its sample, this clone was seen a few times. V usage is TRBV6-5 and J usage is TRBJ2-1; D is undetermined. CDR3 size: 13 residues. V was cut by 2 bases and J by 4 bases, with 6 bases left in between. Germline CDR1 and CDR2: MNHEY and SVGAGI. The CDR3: CASSYSAYNEQFF. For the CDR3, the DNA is TGTGCCAGCAGTTACAGCGCTTACAATGAGCAGTTCTTC.

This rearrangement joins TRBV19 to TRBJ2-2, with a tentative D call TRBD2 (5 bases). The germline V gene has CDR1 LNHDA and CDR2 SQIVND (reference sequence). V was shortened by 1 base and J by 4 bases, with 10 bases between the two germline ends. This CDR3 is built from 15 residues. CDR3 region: CASSIAGWVTGELFF. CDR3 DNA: TGTGCCAGTAGTATAGCGGGATGGGTCACCGGGGAGCTGTTTTTT.

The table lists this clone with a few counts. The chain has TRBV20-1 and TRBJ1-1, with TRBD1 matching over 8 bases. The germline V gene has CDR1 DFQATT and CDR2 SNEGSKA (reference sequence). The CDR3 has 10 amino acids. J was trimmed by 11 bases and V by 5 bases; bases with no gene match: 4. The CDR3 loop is CSAGQGGAFF. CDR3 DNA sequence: TGCAGTGCTGGACAGGGTGGGGCTTTCTTT.

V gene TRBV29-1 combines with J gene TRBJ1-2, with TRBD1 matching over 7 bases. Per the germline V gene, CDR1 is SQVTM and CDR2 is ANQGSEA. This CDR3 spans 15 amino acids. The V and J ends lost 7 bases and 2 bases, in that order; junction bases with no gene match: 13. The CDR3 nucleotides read TGCAGCGCTGTTTTAGGGGGCAGGGCCAACTATGGCTACACCTTC. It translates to CSAVLGGRANYGYTF.

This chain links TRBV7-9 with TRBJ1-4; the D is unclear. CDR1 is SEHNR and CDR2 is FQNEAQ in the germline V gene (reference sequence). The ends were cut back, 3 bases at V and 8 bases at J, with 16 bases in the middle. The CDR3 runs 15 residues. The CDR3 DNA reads TGTGCCAGCAGCTTTATGAACGGCGGGTTGGAAAAACTGTTTTTT. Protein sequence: CASSFMNGGLEKLFF.

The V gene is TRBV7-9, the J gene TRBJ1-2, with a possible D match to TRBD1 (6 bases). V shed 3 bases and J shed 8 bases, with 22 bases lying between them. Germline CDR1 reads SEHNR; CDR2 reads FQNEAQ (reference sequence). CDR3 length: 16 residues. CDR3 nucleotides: TGTGCCAGCAGCTTCGCGGGGGCGGATACTCTTGGGGGCTACACCTTC. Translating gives CASSFAGADTLGGYTF.

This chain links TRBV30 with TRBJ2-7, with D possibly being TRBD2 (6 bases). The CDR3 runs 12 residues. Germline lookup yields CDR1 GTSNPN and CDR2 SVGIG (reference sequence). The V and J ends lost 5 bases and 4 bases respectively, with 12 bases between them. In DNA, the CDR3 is TGTGCCTGGCAAGACCGGGGGTACGAGCAGTACTTC. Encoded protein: CAWQDRGYEQYF.

In nucleotides, the CDR3 is TGTGCCAGCAGCCAAGATCAGAGGCAGCAGTTCTTC. It yields the protein CASSQDQRQQFF. V gene TRBV3-1 (or the pseudogene TRBV3-2) combines with J gene TRBJ2-1; D uncertain. Germline-derived CDR1 and CDR2 are LGHDT and YNNKEL (reference sequence). CDR3 length: 12 residues. The V gene lost 0 bases and the J gene lost 11 bases, with 8 bases spanning the gap.

DNA for the CDR3: TGTGCCAGCAGCTTGAGGGGCGCGAGGCATCAGCCCCAGCATTTT. Its protein is CASSLRGARHQPQHF. The V gene is TRBV5-6, the J gene TRBJ1-5, with a weak D call TRBD1 (5 bases). The germline V and J ends were trimmed by 1 base and 5 bases, with 13 bases remaining between them. Per the germline V gene, CDR1 is SGHDT and CDR2 is YYEEEE. The length of the CDR3 is 15 residues.

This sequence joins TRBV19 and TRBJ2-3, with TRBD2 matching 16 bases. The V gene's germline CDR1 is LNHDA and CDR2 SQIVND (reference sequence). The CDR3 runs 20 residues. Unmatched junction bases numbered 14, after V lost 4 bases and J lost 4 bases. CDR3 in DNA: TGTGCCAGTAGTAACTCGGGACTAGCGGGAGGGGTCCTCTCGGCAGATACGCAGTATTTT. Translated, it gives CASSNSGLAGGVLSADTQYF. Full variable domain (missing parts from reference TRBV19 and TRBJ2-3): DGGITQSPKYLFRKEGQNVTLSCEQNLNHDAMYWYRQDPGQGLRLIYYSQIVNDFQKGDIAEGYSVSREKKESFPLTVTSAQKNPTAFYLCASSNSGLAGGVLSADTQYFGPGTRLTVL.

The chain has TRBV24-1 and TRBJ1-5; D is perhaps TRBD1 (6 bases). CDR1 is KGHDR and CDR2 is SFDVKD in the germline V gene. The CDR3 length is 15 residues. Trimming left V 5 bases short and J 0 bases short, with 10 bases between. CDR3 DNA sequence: TGTGCCACCAGTGGGGGGACATATAGCAATCAGCCCCAGCATTTT. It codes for CATSGGTYSNQPQHF.

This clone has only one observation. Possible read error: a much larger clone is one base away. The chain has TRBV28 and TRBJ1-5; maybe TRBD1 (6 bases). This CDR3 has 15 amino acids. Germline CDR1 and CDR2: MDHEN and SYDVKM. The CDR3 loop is CVSSSDRYSNQPQHF. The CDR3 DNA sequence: TGTGTCAGCAGTTCAGACAGGTATAGCAATCAGCCCCAGCATTTT.

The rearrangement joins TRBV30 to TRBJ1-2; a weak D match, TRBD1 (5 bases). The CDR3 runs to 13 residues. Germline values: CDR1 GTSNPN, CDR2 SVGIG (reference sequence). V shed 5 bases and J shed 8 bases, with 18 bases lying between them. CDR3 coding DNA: TGTGCCTGGGGGGACTTCGCTGAAATGGGCTACACCTTC. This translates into CAWGDFAEMGYTF. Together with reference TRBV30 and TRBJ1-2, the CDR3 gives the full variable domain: SQTIHQWPATLVQPVGSPLSLECTVEGTSNPNLYWYRQAAGRGLQLLFYSVGIGQISSEVPQNLSASRPQDRQFILSSKKLLLSDSGFYLCAWGDFAEMGYTFGSGTRLTVV.

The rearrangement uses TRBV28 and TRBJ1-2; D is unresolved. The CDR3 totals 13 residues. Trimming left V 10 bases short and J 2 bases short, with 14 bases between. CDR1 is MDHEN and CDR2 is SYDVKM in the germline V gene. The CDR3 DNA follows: TGTGCCACCTCGAGGGCGGGAAACTATGGCTACACCTTC. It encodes CATSRAGNYGYTF.

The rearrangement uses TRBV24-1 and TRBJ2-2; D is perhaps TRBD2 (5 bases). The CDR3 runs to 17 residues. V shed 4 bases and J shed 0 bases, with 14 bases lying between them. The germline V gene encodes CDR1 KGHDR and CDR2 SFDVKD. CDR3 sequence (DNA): TGTGCCACCAGTGACACGGCGCGACTATCGAACACCGGGGAGCTGTTTTTT. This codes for CATSDTARLSNTGELFF.

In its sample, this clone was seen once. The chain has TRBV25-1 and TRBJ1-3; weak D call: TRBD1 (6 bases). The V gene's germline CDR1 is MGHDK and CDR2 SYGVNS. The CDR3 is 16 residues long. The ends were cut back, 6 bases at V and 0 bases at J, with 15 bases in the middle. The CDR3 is CASRPNREFSGNTIYF. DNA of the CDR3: TGTGCCAGCAGACCAAACAGGGAATTCTCTGGAAACACCATATATTTT. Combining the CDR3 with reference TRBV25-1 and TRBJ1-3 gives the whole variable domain EADIYQTPRYLVIGTGKKITLECSQTMGHDKMYWYQQDPGMELHLIHYSYGVNSTEKGDLSSESTVSRIRTEHFPLTLESARPSHTSQYLCASRPNREFSGNTIYFGEGSWLTVV.

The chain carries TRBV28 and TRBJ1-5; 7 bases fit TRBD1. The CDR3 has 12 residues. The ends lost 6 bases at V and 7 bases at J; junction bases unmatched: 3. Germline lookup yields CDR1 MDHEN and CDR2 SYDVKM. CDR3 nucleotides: TGTGCCAGCAGGACAGGGTGGCAGCCCCAGCATTTT. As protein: CASRTGWQPQHF.

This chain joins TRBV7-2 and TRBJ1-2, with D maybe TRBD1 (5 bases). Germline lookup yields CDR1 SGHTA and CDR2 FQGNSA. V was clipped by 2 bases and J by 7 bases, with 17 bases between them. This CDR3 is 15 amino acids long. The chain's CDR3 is CASSLRGNPETGYTF. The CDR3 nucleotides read TGTGCCAGCAGCTTAAGGGGAAACCCCGAGACTGGCTACACCTTC.

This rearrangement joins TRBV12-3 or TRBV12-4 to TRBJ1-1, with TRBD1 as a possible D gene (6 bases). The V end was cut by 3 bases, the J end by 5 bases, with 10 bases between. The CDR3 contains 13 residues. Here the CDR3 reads CASSLQGWTEAFF. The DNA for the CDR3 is TGTGCCAGCAGTTTGCAGGGGTGGACTGAAGCTTTCTTT.